This T cell receptor beta chain was documented in a study of shared clonotypes between healthy human individuals. V was trimmed by 0 bases and J by 3 bases, leaving 6 bases between them. There are 13 residues in the CDR3. Looked up from germline, CDR1 is SGHDT and CDR2 is YYEEEE. Study observations and caveats: Larger estimated richness was generally seen in naive subsets than in memory subsets.

This clone has a single count. Its antigen is not known. Other DNA sequences in the same sample also yield this CDR3. Assay: immunoSEQ multiplex PCR; the TCRdb copy retains only in-frame clones and omits some. This sample has 2.3 million or so clones, with over 90% found just once. The sequenced sample consisted of naive CD4+ T cells from PBMCs. Subset reported: CD45RA+ positively selected. The chain recombines TRBV5-6 with TRBJ2-5; no firm D call. The clonotype comes from a young man in good health. Some clones in this sample may be carry-over from other donors' samples. CDR3 nucleotides: TGTGCCAGCAGCTTGGGGGGTGAAGAGACCCAGTACTTC. Its protein is CASSLGGEETQYF.